Listed below are T cell receptor beta chains from one sample, sequenced in a study of OX40 agonist ivuxolimab in advanced cancers. Only in-frame clones appear in the TCRdb table, and some are missing; sequencing was by immunoSEQ multiplex PCR. The profile shows 42,000 or so clones, 85% to 90% of them singletons. Material: CD4+ or CD8+ T cells sorted from blood, obtained in a trial of the OX40 agonist ivuxolimab. The receptors derive from an adult with an advanced solid tumor such as melanoma, head and neck, liver or kidney cancer. Each CDR3 is given with its conserved first and last residue. D genes are given only for firm matches. A row's size may be missing; if present it is once, few, many or a size class.

clone_size: once
v_call: TRBV6-1
j_call: TRBJ1-2
d_call: -
cdr3_nt: TGTGCCAGCAGTGATGACGGAGACTATGGCTACACCTTC
cdr3_aa: CASSDDGDYGYTF

clone_size: -
v_call: TRBV10-3
j_call: TRBJ2-1
d_call: TRBD2
cdr3_nt: TGTGCCATCAGCGGGGACTACAACAATGAGCAGTTCTTC
cdr3_aa: CAISGDYNNEQFF

clone_size: -
v_call: TRBV5-6
j_call: TRBJ1-4
d_call: -
cdr3_nt: TGTGCCAGCAGCTCCGGCCCGGGACGCCGCAGAATAGAAAAACTGTTTTTT
cdr3_aa: CASSSGPGRRRIEKLFF

clone_size: -
v_call: TRBV6-1
j_call: TRBJ1-2
d_call: -
cdr3_nt: TGTGCCAGCAGTACCCGTCAAGCAACTAACTATGGCTACACCTTC
cdr3_aa: CASSTRQATNYGYTF

clone_size: -
v_call: TRBV30
j_call: TRBJ1-1
d_call: TRBD1
cdr3_nt: TGTGCCTGGGACGAATCGGGACAGCTTGAAGCTTTCTTT
cdr3_aa: CAWDESGQLEAFF

clone_size: -
v_call: TRBV7-6
j_call: TRBJ1-3
d_call: TRBD1
cdr3_nt: TGTGCCAGCAGCTGGAGACAGGGATATGGAAACACCATATATTTT
cdr3_aa: CASSWRQGYGNTIYF

clone_size: -
v_call: TRBV27
j_call: TRBJ1-6
d_call: -
cdr3_nt: TGTGCCAGCAGGAATACCCTGGGCTTTAATTCACCCCTCCACTTT
cdr3_aa: CASRNTLGFNSPLHF

clone_size: -
v_call: TRBV28
j_call: TRBJ1-1
d_call: -
cdr3_nt: TGTGCCAGCAGTAAGGGGGAATTGACACCCAAGGCTGAAGCTTTCTTT
cdr3_aa: CASSKGELTPKAEAFF

clone_size: -
v_call: TRBV18
j_call: TRBJ2-2
d_call: TRBD1
cdr3_nt: TGTGCCAGCCCACGACAGGGGGACACCGGGGAGCTGTTTTTT
cdr3_aa: CASPRQGDTGELFF

clone_size: -
v_call: TRBV11-2
j_call: TRBJ2-1
d_call: TRBD2
cdr3_nt: TGTGCCAGCAGCCTGACTAGCGGGGGGGCCATTGAGTATGAGCAGTTCTTC
cdr3_aa: CASSLTSGGAIEYEQFF

clone_size: once
v_call: TRBV6-6
j_call: TRBJ1-5
d_call: TRBD1
cdr3_nt: TGTGCCAGCAGTTACGGGACAGGTAATCAGCCCCAGCATTTT
cdr3_aa: CASSYGTGNQPQHF

clone_size: once
v_call: TRBV21-1
j_call: TRBJ2-2
d_call: -
cdr3_nt: TGTGCCAGCAGCAACTCAGGGGGAATCGGGGAGCTGTTTTTT
cdr3_aa: CASSNSGGIGELFF

clone_size: -
v_call: TRBV5-1
j_call: TRBJ2-2
d_call: -
cdr3_nt: TGCGCCAGCAGCTTGGATGGGAGCCTGAACACCGGGGAGCTGTTTTTT
cdr3_aa: CASSLDGSLNTGELFF

clone_size: -
v_call: TRBV10-3
j_call: TRBJ1-1
d_call: -
cdr3_nt: TGTGCCATCAGCTCCGGGACCCAGAAGGGGAACACTGAAGCTTTCTTT
cdr3_aa: CAISSGTQKGNTEAFF

clone_size: -
v_call: TRBV10-1
j_call: TRBJ2-3
d_call: TRBD2
cdr3_nt: TGCGCCAGCAGTGACCTAGCGGGCGGCACAGATACGCAGTATTTT
cdr3_aa: CASSDLAGGTDTQYF